This TCR beta chain was captured by sequencing in a study of T cells after somatic rescue of genetic block. Profiled with immunoSEQ multiplex PCR; TCRdb holds only in-frame clones, not every one. The sample includes 14,000 to 15,000 clones, approximately 72% seen only once; the top ten take 11% to 15%. Germline V lookup: CDR1 SEHNR, CDR2 FQNEAQ (reference sequence). The CDR3 extends over 13 amino acids. Trimming took 1 base from V and 4 from J, leaving 6 bases between them. The sequence derives from a boy aged 10-17 years. The chain employs TRBV7-9 and TRBJ2-3, with D perhaps matching TRBD2 (5 bases). The sequencing sample was made of peripheral blood mononuclear cells (PBMCs). Here the CDR3 reads CASSLGTADTQYF. As DNA, the CDR3 is TGTGCCAGCAGCTTAGGGACTGCAGATACGCAGTATTTT. Based on the CDR3 plus reference TRBV7-9 and TRBJ2-3, the full variable domain is DTGVSQNPRHKITKRGQNVTFRCDPISEHNRLYWYRQTLGQGPEFLTYFQNEAQLEKSRLLSDRFSAERPKGSFSTLEIQRTEQGDSAMYLCASSLGTADTQYFGPGTRLTVL.